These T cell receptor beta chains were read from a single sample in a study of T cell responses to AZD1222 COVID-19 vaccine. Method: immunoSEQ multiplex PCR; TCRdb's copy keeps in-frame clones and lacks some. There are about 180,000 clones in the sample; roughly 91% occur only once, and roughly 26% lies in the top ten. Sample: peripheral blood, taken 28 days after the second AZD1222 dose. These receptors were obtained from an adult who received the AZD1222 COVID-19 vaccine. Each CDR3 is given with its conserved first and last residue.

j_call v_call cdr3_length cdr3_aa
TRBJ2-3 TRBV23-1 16 CASSRTSGTSTDTQYF
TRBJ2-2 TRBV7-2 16 CASRGTGGGGTGELFF
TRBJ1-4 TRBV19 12 CASSKTPGKLFF
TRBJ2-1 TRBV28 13 CASSYKQGREQFF
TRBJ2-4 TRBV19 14 CASSRQGIGDIQYF
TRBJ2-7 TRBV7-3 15 CASSPSAGGVYEQYF
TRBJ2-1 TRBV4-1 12 CASSHHGNEQFF
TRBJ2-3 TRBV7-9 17 CASSPGWGGPSTDTQYF
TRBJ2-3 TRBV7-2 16 CASSLEEGVSTDTQYF
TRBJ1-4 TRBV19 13 CASSGGAREKLFF
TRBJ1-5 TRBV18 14 CASSPDHGNQPQHF
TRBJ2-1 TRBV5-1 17 CASSLATGGWSYNEQFF
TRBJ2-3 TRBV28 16 CASSFFPPGGTDTQYF
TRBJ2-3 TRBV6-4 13 CASSDQGADTQYF
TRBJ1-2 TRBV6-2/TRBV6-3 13 CASSSTANYGYTF
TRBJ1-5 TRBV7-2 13 CASSDRVGGPQHF
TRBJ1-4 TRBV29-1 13 CSTRDNADEKLFF
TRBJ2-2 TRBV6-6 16 CASTHGTSGNTGELFF
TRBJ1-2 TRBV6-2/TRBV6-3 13 CASSYEVYYGYTF
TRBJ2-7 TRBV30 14 CAWSQRGRRYEQYF
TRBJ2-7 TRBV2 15 CASSPRRGLGYEQYF
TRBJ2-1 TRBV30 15 CAWSYGTSPNNEQFF
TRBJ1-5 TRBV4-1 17 CASSQDRGTVGNQPQHF
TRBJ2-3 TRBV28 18 CASSYYISGQGIADTQYF
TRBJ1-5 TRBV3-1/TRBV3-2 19 CASSQDSRQPGYNNQPQHF
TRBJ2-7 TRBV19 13 CASSQKWGWEQYF
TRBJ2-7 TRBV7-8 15 CASSFAGTGAYEQYF
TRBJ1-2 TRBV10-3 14 CAISDRLTSYGYTF
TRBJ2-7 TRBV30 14 CAWSLDRGFYEQYF
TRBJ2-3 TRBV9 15 CASSPHRGSTDTQYF
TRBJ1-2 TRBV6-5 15 CASSYRTRGFDGYTF
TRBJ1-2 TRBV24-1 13 CATSDRTVNGYTF
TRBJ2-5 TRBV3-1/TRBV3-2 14 CASSQLSGKETQYF
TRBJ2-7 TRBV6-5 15 CASSPTSGSSYEQYF
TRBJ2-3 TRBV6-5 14 CASRRTGSADTQYF
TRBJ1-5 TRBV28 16 CASSSPGQGFGQPQHF
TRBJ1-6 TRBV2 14 CASSRQGDNSPLHF
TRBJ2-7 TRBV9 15 CASSPPGGSSYEQYF
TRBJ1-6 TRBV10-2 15 CASRDRTGDNSPLHF
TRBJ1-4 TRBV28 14 CASGFGTGGEKLFF
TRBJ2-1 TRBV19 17 CASSIEGGVTLHNEQFF
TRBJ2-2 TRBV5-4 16 CASSLRTSGRAGELFF
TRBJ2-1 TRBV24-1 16 CATSDPSGSPYNEQFF
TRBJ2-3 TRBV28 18 CASSPSPGLGSFTDTQYF
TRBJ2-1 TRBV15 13 CATSPLSGGEQFF
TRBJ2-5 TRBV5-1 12 CASSLDTETQYF
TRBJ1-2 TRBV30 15 CAWADRFRDNYGYTF
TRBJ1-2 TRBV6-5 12 CASSLEGMSYTF
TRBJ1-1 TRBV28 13 CASGRGLGTEAFF
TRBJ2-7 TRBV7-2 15 CASSLSRAPTYEQYF
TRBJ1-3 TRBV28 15 CASSLPRDNGNTIYF
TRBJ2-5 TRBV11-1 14 CASSLGQGEETQYF
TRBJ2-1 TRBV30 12 CAWSSPPNEQFF
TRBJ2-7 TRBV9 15 CASSVTGTGVYEQYF